This entry features one TCR beta chain sequence. This sample is drawn from a study of T cell responses to AZD1222 COVID-19 vaccine. CDR1 is SEHNR and CDR2 is FQNEAQ in the germline V gene (reference sequence). V lost 5 bases, J lost 3 bases, and 5 bases stayed unmatched. CDR3 size: 14 residues. Assay used: immunoSEQ multiplex PCR; TCRdb lists only in-frame clones, some missing. Of about 98,000 clones in the sample, around 86% are singletons; the top ten hold 5%. This chain links TRBV7-9 with TRBJ1-2, with 8 positions matching TRBD1. This receptor was obtained from an adult in good health. The sequencing used peripheral blood, collected on day 0 of AZD1222 vaccination. CDR3 sequence: CASSPGQGDYGYTF. As DNA, the CDR3 is TGTGCCAGCAGCCCAGGACAGGGCGACTATGGCTACACCTTC.